One sample yielded the 5 T cell receptor beta chains listed below, sequenced in a study of neurological immune-mediated disorders. TCRdb processed the 5' RACE reads anew with MiXCR; each CDR3 protein has one entry. The sample has about 55,000 distinct CDR3 sequences; approximately 4.1% are singletons. Sequenced: PBMCs. The receptor set was obtained from a man aged 50 to 59 with multiple sclerosis.

This clonotype was seen a handful of times. The chain uses TRBV18 and TRBJ2-1; D ambiguous. V was cut by 2 bases and J by 7 bases, with 6 bases left in between. The CDR3 totals 12 residues. Germline V gene data show CDR1 as KGHSH and CDR2 as LQKENI. The DNA of the CDR3 is TGTGCCAGCTCACCATCCAGAAATGAGCAGTTCTTC. Residues: CASSPSRNEQFF. Full variable domain (outside the CDR3, taken from reference TRBV18 and TRBJ2-1): NAGVMQNPRHLVRRRGQEARLRCSPMKGHSHVYWYRQLPEEGLKFMVYLQKENIIDESGMPKERFSAEFPKEGPSILRIQQVVRGDSAAYFCASSPSRNEQFFGPGTRLTVL.

V is TRBV20-1 and J is TRBJ2-1; 8 nucleotides match TRBD1. This CDR3 is built from 13 residues. Trimming removed 7 bases from V and 8 bases from J; junction bases left unmatched: 10. The germline V gene has CDR1 DFQATT and CDR2 SNEGSKA (reference sequence). As DNA, the CDR3 is TGCAGTGGGATTGGGACAGGATCACATGAGCAGTTCTTC. Its protein is CSGIGTGSHEQFF.

In this sample, this clonotype turned up many times. V is TRBV7-9 and J is TRBJ1-3; a possible D gene is TRBD1 (5 bases). Per the germline V gene, CDR1 is SEHNR and CDR2 is FQNEAQ (reference sequence). The CDR3 has 15 amino acids. V lost 5 bases to trimming and J lost 0 bases, with 11 bases between them. CDR3 residues: CASSRDLISGNTIYF. CDR3 nucleotides: TGTGCCAGCAGCAGGGACCTCATCTCTGGAAACACCATATATTTT.

This clonotype has a count of ten or more. The chain has TRBV4-2 and TRBJ1-6; 7 positions agree with TRBD1. Germline CDR1 is LGHNA and CDR2 is YNFKEQ. The CDR3 contains 16 residues. V was clipped by 0 bases and J by 9 bases; unmatched bases: 8. The CDR3 region is CASSQEGGGAISPLHF. The CDR3 DNA reads as TGTGCCAGCAGCCAAGAGGGAGGGGGCGCAATTTCACCCCTCCACTTT.

This clonotype was counted between two and nine times. This chain links TRBV10-3 with TRBJ1-4; no clear D. This CDR3 has 13 amino acids. Germline assignment: CDR1 ENHRY and CDR2 SYGVKD. V was clipped by 6 bases and J by 6 bases, with 11 bases between them. The CDR3 protein is CAISRGSDEKLFF. The CDR3 coding sequence is TGTGCCATCAGCAGAGGTTCGGATGAAAAACTGTTTTTT.